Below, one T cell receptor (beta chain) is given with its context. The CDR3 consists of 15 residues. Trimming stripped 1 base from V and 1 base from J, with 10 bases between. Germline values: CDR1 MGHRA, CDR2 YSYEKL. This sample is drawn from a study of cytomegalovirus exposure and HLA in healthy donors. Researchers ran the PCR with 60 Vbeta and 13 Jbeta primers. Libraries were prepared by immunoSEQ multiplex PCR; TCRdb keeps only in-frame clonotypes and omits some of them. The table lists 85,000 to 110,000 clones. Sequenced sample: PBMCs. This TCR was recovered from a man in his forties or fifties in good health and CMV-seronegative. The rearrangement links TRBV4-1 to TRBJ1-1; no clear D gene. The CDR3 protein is CASSQAVAENTEAFF. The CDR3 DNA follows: TGCGCCAGCAGCCAAGCAGTGGCAGAGAACACTGAAGCTTTCTTT.